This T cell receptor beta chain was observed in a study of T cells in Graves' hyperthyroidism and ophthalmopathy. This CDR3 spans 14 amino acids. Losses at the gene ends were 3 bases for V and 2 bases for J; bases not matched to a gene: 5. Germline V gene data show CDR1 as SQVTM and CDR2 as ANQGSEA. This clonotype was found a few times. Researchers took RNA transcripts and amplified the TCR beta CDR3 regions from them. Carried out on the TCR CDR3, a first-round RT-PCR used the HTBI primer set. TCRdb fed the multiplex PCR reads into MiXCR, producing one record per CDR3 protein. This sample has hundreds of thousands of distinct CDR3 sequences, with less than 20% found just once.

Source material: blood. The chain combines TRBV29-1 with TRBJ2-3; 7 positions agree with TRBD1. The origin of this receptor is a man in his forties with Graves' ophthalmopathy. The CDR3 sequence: CSVDGTDNTDTQYF. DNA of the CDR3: TGCAGCGTTGACGGGACAGACAACACAGATACGCAGTATTTT.